A selection of T cell receptor beta chains follows, all from one sample in a study of Ad26.COV2.S vaccination and SARS-CoV-2 variants. The protocol was immunoSEQ multiplex PCR, while the TCRdb copy is restricted to in-frame clones and leaves out a portion. The sample shows hundreds of thousands of clones, around 84% of them seen only once. The sequencing here drew on peripheral blood, taken in a trial of Ad26.COV2.S vaccine versus placebo. All receptors derive from a person between 18 and 65 years old who received the Ad26.COV2.S COVID-19 vaccine or a placebo. The CDR3 runs from the conserved cysteine through the conserved F or W. A D gene is named only where the DNA matches it firmly. Not every row has a clone size; where given, it reads once, few, many or a size class.

d_gene: TRBD2; abundance: -; j_gene: TRBJ2-7; v_gene: TRBV5-1; CDR3nt: TGCGCCAGCAGAGGAGGGCTAGCGGGAGGGTCCTACGAGCAGTACTTC; CDR3aa: CASRGGLAGGSYEQYF
d_gene: -; abundance: -; j_gene: TRBJ2-1; v_gene: TRBV5-1; CDR3nt: TGCGCCAGCAGCGGCCTATTGAATGAGCAGTTCTTC; CDR3aa: CASSGLLNEQFF
d_gene: TRBD1; abundance: -; j_gene: TRBJ1-2; v_gene: TRBV25-1; CDR3nt: TGTGCCAGCAGTGAATATGGGGACAGGGGGAGCGGCTACACCTTC; CDR3aa: CASSEYGDRGSGYTF
d_gene: TRBD1; abundance: -; j_gene: TRBJ1-1; v_gene: TRBV7-9; CDR3nt: TGTGCCAGCAGCTCCAGGGGGCGAGAGACTGAAGCTTTCTTT; CDR3aa: CASSSRGRETEAFF
d_gene: TRBD2; abundance: -; j_gene: TRBJ2-7; v_gene: TRBV19; CDR3nt: TGTGCCAGTAGTCCGGGGCGGGAGTACTACGAGCAGTACTTC; CDR3aa: CASSPGREYYEQYF
d_gene: TRBD2; abundance: -; j_gene: TRBJ2-3; v_gene: TRBV27; CDR3nt: TGTGCCAGCAGTTCCTACGGGGGGGCGGGGACAGATACGCAGTATTTT; CDR3aa: CASSSYGGAGTDTQYF
d_gene: -; abundance: -; j_gene: TRBJ2-2; v_gene: TRBV11-2; CDR3nt: TGTGCCAGCAGCCCGATCACAGGCACCGGGGAGCTGTTTTTT; CDR3aa: CASSPITGTGELFF
d_gene: -; abundance: -; j_gene: TRBJ1-2; v_gene: TRBV4-3; CDR3nt: TGCGCCAGCAGCCAAGTCGTCTGGGGTCCAACTAATGGCTACACCTTC; CDR3aa: CASSQVVWGPTNGYTF
d_gene: TRBD1; abundance: -; j_gene: TRBJ1-4; v_gene: TRBV18; CDR3nt: TGTGCCAGCTCACTCGGGACAGTTGAAAAACTGTTTTTT; CDR3aa: CASSLGTVEKLFF
d_gene: -; abundance: -; j_gene: TRBJ2-3; v_gene: TRBV28; CDR3nt: TGTGCCAGCCTCTACGGGGACGGGGCAGATACGCAGTATTTT; CDR3aa: CASLYGDGADTQYF
d_gene: TRBD1; abundance: -; j_gene: TRBJ1-1; v_gene: TRBV9; CDR3nt: TGTGCCAGCAGCATCCGGGACAGGGTCACTGAAGCTTTCTTT; CDR3aa: CASSIRDRVTEAFF
d_gene: -; abundance: -; j_gene: TRBJ2-2; v_gene: TRBV7-2; CDR3nt: TGTGCCAGCAACCACGGGCTGAACACCGGGGAGCTGTTTTTT; CDR3aa: CASNHGLNTGELFF
d_gene: TRBD1; abundance: once; j_gene: TRBJ1-1; v_gene: TRBV4-1; CDR3nt: TGCGCCAGCAGCCAAGTCTTCGGACAGGGGCTGAACACTGAAGCTTTCTTT; CDR3aa: CASSQVFGQGLNTEAFF
d_gene: TRBD2; abundance: -; j_gene: TRBJ2-3; v_gene: TRBV3-1/TRBV3-2; CDR3nt: TGTGCCAGCGTTAAGGGTGATAGCGGGGGAACCTATACGCAGTATTTT; CDR3aa: CASVKGDSGGTYTQYF
d_gene: TRBD2; abundance: -; j_gene: TRBJ2-1; v_gene: TRBV6-6; CDR3nt: TGTGCCAGCAGTCCCAAGTCCGGGACTAGCGGGGTTGATGAGCAGTTCTTC; CDR3aa: CASSPKSGTSGVDEQFF
d_gene: TRBD2; abundance: -; j_gene: TRBJ2-3; v_gene: TRBV19; CDR3nt: TGTGCCAGTAGTATCCCACCCTTAACTAGCGGGGGGGTTTTCGGCACAGATACGCAGTATTTT; CDR3aa: CASSIPPLTSGGVFGTDTQYF
d_gene: -; abundance: -; j_gene: TRBJ2-7; v_gene: TRBV23-1; CDR3nt: TGCGCCAGCTCGCGAAGGATCGCAAGCTACGAGCAGTACTTC; CDR3aa: CASSRRIASYEQYF
d_gene: -; abundance: -; j_gene: TRBJ1-3; v_gene: TRBV15; CDR3nt: TGTGCCACCAGCAGGACAGGCAGCGCATTTTCTGGAAACACCATATATTTT; CDR3aa: CATSRTGSAFSGNTIYF
d_gene: -; abundance: -; j_gene: TRBJ1-2; v_gene: TRBV7-2; CDR3nt: TGTGCCAGCAGCTTAGGGGGGCTAAATGGCTACACCTTC; CDR3aa: CASSLGGLNGYTF
d_gene: -; abundance: -; j_gene: TRBJ2-5; v_gene: TRBV5-5; CDR3nt: TGTGCCAGCAGCTTGGGCAGATACGGGCGGGAGACCCAGTACTTC; CDR3aa: CASSLGRYGRETQYF
d_gene: -; abundance: -; j_gene: TRBJ2-2; v_gene: TRBV6-2/TRBV6-3; CDR3nt: TGTGCCAGCCGCCTGACGAACACCGGGGAGCTGTTTTTT; CDR3aa: CASRLTNTGELFF
d_gene: TRBD1; abundance: -; j_gene: TRBJ2-7; v_gene: TRBV6-2/TRBV6-3; CDR3nt: TGTGCCAGCAGTTACTCGACTAGGAGGGACAGGTTTCCCTACGAGCAGTACTTC; CDR3aa: CASSYSTRRDRFPYEQYF
d_gene: -; abundance: -; j_gene: TRBJ1-1; v_gene: TRBV5-1; CDR3nt: TGCGCCAGCAGCCCACTGGGTAGGAACACTGAAGCTTTCTTT; CDR3aa: CASSPLGRNTEAFF
d_gene: TRBD1; abundance: -; j_gene: TRBJ2-7; v_gene: TRBV19; CDR3nt: TGTGCCAGTAGTATCCAAGGACAGGGTTCAGGCTCCTACGAGCAGTACTTC; CDR3aa: CASSIQGQGSGSYEQYF
d_gene: -; abundance: -; j_gene: TRBJ2-1; v_gene: TRBV19; CDR3nt: TGTGCCAGTAGTATTAACACACTTGGAGGGGATGAGCAGTTCTTC; CDR3aa: CASSINTLGGDEQFF
d_gene: TRBD1; abundance: -; j_gene: TRBJ2-1; v_gene: TRBV2; CDR3nt: TGTGCCAGCAGGGTAGACAGGGGCCCGAACAATGAGCAGTTCTTC; CDR3aa: CASRVDRGPNNEQFF
d_gene: TRBD1; abundance: -; j_gene: TRBJ1-2; v_gene: TRBV9; CDR3nt: TGTGCCAGCAGCGTTACAGGGGGACCTCGTAATGGCTACACCTTC; CDR3aa: CASSVTGGPRNGYTF
d_gene: -; abundance: -; j_gene: TRBJ2-7; v_gene: TRBV4-1; CDR3nt: TGCGCCAGCAGCCCGGGAATGGGGACCCACGAGCAGTACTTC; CDR3aa: CASSPGMGTHEQYF
d_gene: -; abundance: few; j_gene: TRBJ2-1; v_gene: TRBV3-1/TRBV3-2; CDR3nt: TGTGCCAGCAGCCAGATCCTGGATGCCTACAATGAGCAGTTCTTC; CDR3aa: CASSQILDAYNEQFF
d_gene: -; abundance: -; j_gene: TRBJ2-5; v_gene: TRBV7-2; CDR3nt: TGTGCCAGCAGCGCCTTCGCCAATCTCCAAGAGACCCAGTACTTC; CDR3aa: CASSAFANLQETQYF
d_gene: -; abundance: once; j_gene: TRBJ1-1; v_gene: TRBV20-1; CDR3nt: TGCAGTGCTAGTGGGCAGGTGCCCAAAGGGGCTTTCTTT; CDR3aa: CSASGQVPKGAFF
d_gene: TRBD2; abundance: -; j_gene: TRBJ2-1; v_gene: TRBV4-3; CDR3nt: TGCGCCAGCAGCCAAGAAGTTTCGCGGGAGGGCTACAATGAGCAGTTCTTC; CDR3aa: CASSQEVSREGYNEQFF
d_gene: -; abundance: -; j_gene: TRBJ1-5; v_gene: TRBV7-2; CDR3nt: TGTGCCAGCAGCTTGGCTACGGACGGCAATCAGCCCCAGCATTTT; CDR3aa: CASSLATDGNQPQHF
d_gene: -; abundance: -; j_gene: TRBJ2-1; v_gene: TRBV10-1; CDR3nt: TGCGCCAGCAGTGAGGTGCAGGGCCCCTACAATGAGCAGTTCTTC; CDR3aa: CASSEVQGPYNEQFF
d_gene: TRBD1; abundance: -; j_gene: TRBJ1-3; v_gene: TRBV14; CDR3nt: TGTGCCAGCATATTATGGTCGAAGACAGGGAAGGGTGACTCTGGAAACACCATATATTTT; CDR3aa: CASILWSKTGKGDSGNTIYF
d_gene: TRBD1; abundance: -; j_gene: TRBJ1-5; v_gene: TRBV30; CDR3nt: TGTGCCTGGGGAACTGGACAGGGCAATCAGCCCCAGCATTTT; CDR3aa: CAWGTGQGNQPQHF
d_gene: -; abundance: -; j_gene: TRBJ2-2; v_gene: TRBV19; CDR3nt: TGTGCCACCCCGAGCCCGACACGGTCCGGGGAGCTGTTTTTT; CDR3aa: CATPSPTRSGELFF
d_gene: -; abundance: -; j_gene: TRBJ2-1; v_gene: TRBV29-1; CDR3nt: TGCAGCGTTGATCTTATGGGGGCGATTGAGCAGTTCTTC; CDR3aa: CSVDLMGAIEQFF
d_gene: TRBD1; abundance: once; j_gene: TRBJ2-3; v_gene: TRBV30; CDR3nt: TGTGCCGGAGCAGGGGGCGAGAGTGGCACAGATACGCAGTATTTT; CDR3aa: CAGAGGESGTDTQYF
d_gene: TRBD1; abundance: -; j_gene: TRBJ2-7; v_gene: TRBV19; CDR3nt: TGTGCCAGTAGTGACGCCGGGACAGGGCCATACGAGCAGTACTTC; CDR3aa: CASSDAGTGPYEQYF
d_gene: -; abundance: -; j_gene: TRBJ2-3; v_gene: TRBV29-1; CDR3nt: TGCAGCGTTCGCCAGGGCACAGATACGCAGTATTTT; CDR3aa: CSVRQGTDTQYF
d_gene: TRBD2; abundance: -; j_gene: TRBJ2-7; v_gene: TRBV4-3; CDR3nt: TGCGCCAGCAGCCAAGAAGCTAGCGGTTCCTCCTACGAGCAGTACTTC; CDR3aa: CASSQEASGSSYEQYF
d_gene: TRBD1; abundance: -; j_gene: TRBJ1-2; v_gene: TRBV27; CDR3nt: TGTGCCAGCAGTCCAGACAGGGGGCGAAGGGGCTACACCTTC; CDR3aa: CASSPDRGRRGYTF
d_gene: TRBD2; abundance: -; j_gene: TRBJ2-1; v_gene: TRBV10-1; CDR3nt: TGCGCCAGCAGTGATGGGAGCGGGGGGGCCAATGAGCAGTTCTTC; CDR3aa: CASSDGSGGANEQFF
d_gene: -; abundance: -; j_gene: TRBJ2-7; v_gene: TRBV2; CDR3nt: TGTGCCAGCTTGGGGTTTGGTAAGCGGACCTACGAGCAGTACTTC; CDR3aa: CASLGFGKRTYEQYF
d_gene: -; abundance: -; j_gene: TRBJ2-2; v_gene: TRBV6-2/TRBV6-3; CDR3nt: TGTGCCAGCAGTTACTCGATCCCTCCTGGGGAGCTGTTTTTT; CDR3aa: CASSYSIPPGELFF
d_gene: -; abundance: -; j_gene: TRBJ1-1; v_gene: TRBV18; CDR3nt: TGTGCCAGCTCACCCCTTGGGGGCACCCTCCAAGCCTTGAACACTGAAGCTTTCTTT; CDR3aa: CASSPLGGTLQALNTEAFF
d_gene: -; abundance: -; j_gene: TRBJ1-6; v_gene: TRBV6-6; CDR3nt: TGTGCCAGCAGTCAAAGAAACCCCACAGGGAGTAATTCACCCCTCCACTTT; CDR3aa: CASSQRNPTGSNSPLHF
d_gene: -; abundance: -; j_gene: TRBJ2-1; v_gene: TRBV9; CDR3nt: TGTGCCAGCAGTCCAGGGGACAATGAGCAGTTCTTC; CDR3aa: CASSPGDNEQFF
d_gene: -; abundance: few; j_gene: TRBJ2-1; v_gene: TRBV18; CDR3nt: TGTGCCAGCTCACTCACGGGAGTCAACAATGAGCAGTTCTTC; CDR3aa: CASSLTGVNNEQFF